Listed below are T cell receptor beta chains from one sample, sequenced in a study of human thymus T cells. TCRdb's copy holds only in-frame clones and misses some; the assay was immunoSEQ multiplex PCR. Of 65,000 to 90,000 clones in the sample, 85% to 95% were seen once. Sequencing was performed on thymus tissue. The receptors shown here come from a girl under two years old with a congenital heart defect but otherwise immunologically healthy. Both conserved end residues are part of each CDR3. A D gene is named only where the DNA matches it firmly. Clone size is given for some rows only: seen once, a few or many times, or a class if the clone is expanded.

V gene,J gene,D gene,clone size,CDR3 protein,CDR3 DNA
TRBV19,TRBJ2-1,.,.,CASSARSSVVLYNEQFF,TGTGCCAGTAGTGCTCGCAGCTCTGTTGTCCTCTACAATGAGCAGTTCTTC
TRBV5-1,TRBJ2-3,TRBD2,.,CASSLSSGRPVPSTDTQYF,TGCGCCAGCAGCTTATCTAGCGGGAGGCCGGTTCCTAGCACAGATACGCAGTATTTT
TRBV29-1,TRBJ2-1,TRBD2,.,CSVRPGASGAVFYNEQFF,TGCAGCGTTCGCCCCGGGGCTAGCGGCGCCGTGTTCTACAATGAGCAGTTCTTC
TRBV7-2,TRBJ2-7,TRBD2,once,CASSFWREPPEEQYF,TGTGCCAGCAGCTTTTGGCGGGAGCCGCCTGAAGAGCAGTACTTC
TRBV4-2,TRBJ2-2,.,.,CASSWENTGELFF,TGTGCCAGCAGCTGGGAGAACACCGGGGAGCTGTTTTTT
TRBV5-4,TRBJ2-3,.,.,CASSRSSGGRGTDTQYF,TGTGCCAGCAGCCGATCCAGTGGGGGCCGGGGCACAGATACGCAGTATTTT
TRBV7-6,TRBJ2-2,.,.,CASSFAVSHNTGELFF,TGTGCCAGCAGCTTTGCGGTTTCACATAACACCGGGGAGCTGTTTTTT
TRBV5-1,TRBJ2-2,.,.,CASSAHRGGHRGELFF,TGCGCCAGCAGCGCTCACAGGGGAGGACATCGGGGGGAGCTGTTTTTT
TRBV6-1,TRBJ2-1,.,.,CASSDGSSSYNEQFF,TGTGCCAGCAGTGACGGCTCCAGCTCCTACAATGAGCAGTTCTTC
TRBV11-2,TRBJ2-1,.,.,CASSRGLEFYNEQFF,TGTGCCAGCAGCCGAGGTCTAGAGTTCTACAATGAGCAGTTCTTC
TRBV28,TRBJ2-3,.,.,CASSLRGTDTQYF,TGTGCCAGCAGTTTAAGGGGCACAGATACGCAGTATTTT
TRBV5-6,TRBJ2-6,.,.,CASSLGFRVNGANVLTF,TGTGCCAGCAGCTTGGGTTTCAGGGTAAATGGGGCCAACGTCCTGACTTTC
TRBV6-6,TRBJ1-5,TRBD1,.,CASSPPRTGSNQPQHF,TGTGCCAGCAGTCCCCCCCGGACAGGGAGCAATCAGCCCCAGCATTTT
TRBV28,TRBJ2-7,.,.,CASTPYRDTTYEQYF,TGTGCCAGCACCCCCTACCGGGACACCACCTACGAGCAGTACTTC
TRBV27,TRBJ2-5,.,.,CASSLRVEETQYF,TGTGCCAGCAGTTTAAGGGTGGAAGAGACCCAGTACTTC
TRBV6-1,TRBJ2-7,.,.,CASSGSGYEQYF,TGTGCCAGCAGTGGATCAGGGTACGAGCAGTACTTC
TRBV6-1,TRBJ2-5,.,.,CASLDSQETQYF,TGTGCCAGCCTGGACAGCCAAGAGACCCAGTACTTC
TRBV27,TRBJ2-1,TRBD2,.,CASSPRHPGLAAYEQFF,TGTGCCAGCAGTCCGCGACATCCGGGACTAGCGGCGTATGAGCAGTTCTTC
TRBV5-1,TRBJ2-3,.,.,CASSLGGRETTDTQYF,TGCGCCAGCAGCTTGGGGGGGCGAGAGACGACAGATACGCAGTATTTT
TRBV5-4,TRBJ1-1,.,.,CASSKGRADTEAFF,TGTGCCAGCAGCAAGGGACGAGCGGACACTGAAGCTTTCTTT
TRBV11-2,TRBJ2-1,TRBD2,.,CASSLRAGGPYNEQFF,TGTGCCAGCAGCTTAAGGGCGGGAGGGCCTTACAATGAGCAGTTCTTC
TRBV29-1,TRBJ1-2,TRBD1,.,CSAWTGGHYGYTF,TGCAGCGCCTGGACAGGGGGGCACTATGGCTACACCTTC
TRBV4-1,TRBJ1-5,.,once,CASSQDRPGDQPQHF,TGCGCCAGCAGCCAAGATCGGCCAGGGGATCAGCCCCAGCATTTT
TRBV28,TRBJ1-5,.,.,CASSGRGDDSNQPQHF,TGTGCCAGCAGTGGCCGAGGGGACGACAGCAATCAGCCCCAGCATTTT